This T cell receptor (beta chain) was observed in a study of OX40 agonist ivuxolimab in advanced cancers. Across the whole study: The treatment was a fully human IgG2 OX40 agonist, ivuxolimab. Findings and caveats of the study: Fewer expanded clones were found on average in CD4+ than in CD8+ T cells. Antigen specificity was not determined for the expanded peripheral T cells.

The data were produced by immunoSEQ multiplex PCR, yet TCRdb's version contains in-frame clones alone and is incomplete. The profile shows about 83,000 clones, approximately 84% of them singletons. Concerning this clone itself: Its antigen is undetermined.

Germline V CDR1 and CDR2: SNHLY, FYNNEI. The CDR3 covers 15 residues. Trimming cost V 4 bases and J 0 bases, with 10 bases left between them. The chain uses TRBV2 and TRBJ1-5, with D unclear. This sequence was found in an adult with an advanced solid tumor such as melanoma, head and neck, liver or kidney cancer. Sequenced material: CD4+ or CD8+ T cells sorted from blood, taken in a trial of the OX40 agonist ivuxolimab. The CDR3 region has the DNA TGTGCCAGCAGTGCTTCCCACCTTAGCAATCAGCCCCAGCATTTT. Its protein is CASSASHLSNQPQHF.